The 11 T cell receptor beta chains below were found in one sample sequenced in a study of response to subunit inactivated influenza vaccine. Using its own MiXCR run on the RT-PCR reads, TCRdb lists one record per CDR3 protein. The sample comprises more than 450,000 distinct CDR3 sequences, about 11% of which are singletons, and roughly a tenth rests with the top ten. This specimen consisted of PBMCs from blood, obtained on the day of vaccination. The source is a man aged 50 to 59 who received an inactivated influenza vaccine.

This sequence joins TRBV5-1 and TRBJ1-6, with TRBD1 identical over 9 bases. The germline V gene has CDR1 SGHRS and CDR2 YFSETQ. The length of the CDR3 is 16 residues. The V gene end was trimmed by 4 bases and the J gene end by 6 bases; junction bases not matched to a gene: 8. The CDR3 DNA follows: TGCGCCAGCAGCCACACAGGGGGCCATACTAATTCACCCCTCCACTTT. Encoded protein: CASSHTGGHTNSPLHF.

The table lists this clonotype with a few counts. The chain has TRBV6-2 or TRBV6-3 and TRBJ1-5; D is perhaps TRBD1 (5 bases). Germline V gene lookup returns CDR1 MNHEY and CDR2 SVGEGT. CDR3 length equals 13 residues. Trimming cost V 7 bases and J 5 bases, with 12 bases left between them. DNA of the CDR3: TGTGCCAGCAAACAGGCCCTTTATCAGCCCCAGCATTTT. Its translation is CASKQALYQPQHF.

This clonotype was counted ten times or more. CDR3 DNA sequence: TGTGCCAGCAGCTTAGAGGAGATTTGGAACACTGAAGCTTTCTTT. Translation: CASSLEEIWNTEAFF. V is TRBV7-2 and J is TRBJ1-1; D unclear. The CDR3 spans 15 residues. The V end was cut by 1 base, the J end by 1 base, with 10 bases between. Germline V gives CDR1 SGHTA, CDR2 FQGNSA.

V gene TRBV19 combines with J gene TRBJ2-2; TRBD1 is a possible D gene (5 bases). The CDR3 contains 15 residues. Germline V gene data show CDR1 as LNHDA and CDR2 as SQIVND (reference sequence). Trimming took off 6 bases at V and 3 bases at J, with 14 bases between the two ends. This CDR3 reads CASSGRGAHTGELFF. The CDR3 DNA reads TGTGCCAGTAGCGGTAGGGGCGCTCACACCGGGGAGCTGTTTTTT. The full variable domain, rest sourced from reference TRBV19 and TRBJ2-2, is DGGITQSPKYLFRKEGQNVTLSCEQNLNHDAMYWYRQDPGQGLRLIYYSQIVNDFQKGDIAEGYSVSREKKESFPLTVTSAQKNPTAFYLCASSGRGAHTGELFFGEGSRLTVL.

This clonotype has just a few counts. The chain links TRBV20-1 to TRBJ2-1; TRBD2 agrees at 15 bases. The germline V gene has CDR1 DFQATT and CDR2 SNEGSKA (reference sequence). J lost 1 base, V lost 6 bases, and 1 base had no gene match. CDR3 size: 15 residues. CDR3 coding DNA: TGCAGTGCAGGGACTAGCGGGAGGTCCTACAATGAGCAGTTCTTC. It translates to CSAGTSGRSYNEQFF.

This clonotype has more than one count but fewer than ten. Here the CDR3 reads CASSPRGEKETQYF. CDR3 DNA sequence: TGTGCCAGCAGCCCTCGTGGTGAAAAAGAGACCCAGTACTTC. This chain uses TRBV7-8 with TRBJ2-5; unclear D gene. There are 14 residues in the CDR3. The germline gives CDR1 SGHVS, CDR2 FQNEAQ. The V end was cut by 5 bases, the J end by 3 bases, with 13 bases between.

This clonotype appeared many times. This CDR3 is CSADKAGALDTQYF. CDR3 nucleotide sequence: TGCAGTGCTGATAAAGCGGGAGCCTTAGATACGCAGTATTTT. The chain employs TRBV20-1 and TRBJ2-3; 8 bases line up with TRBD2. This CDR3 comprises 14 residues. V trimming: 5 bases; J trimming: 5 bases; junction bases outside the gene matches: 9. In germline, CDR1 is DFQATT, CDR2 SNEGSKA (reference sequence).

There are a few counts of this clonotype. The CDR3 sequence is CASSSGQAYNEQFF. The CDR3, as DNA: TGTGCCAGCAGCTCGGGACAGGCATACAATGAGCAGTTCTTC. The chain joins TRBV11-2 to TRBJ2-1; TRBD1 matches 8 bases. The germline gives CDR1 SGHAT, CDR2 FQNNGV. The junction had 3 bases not matched to a gene; V was cut back by 4 bases and J by 4 bases. The length of the CDR3 is 14 residues.

This clonotype appeared a few times. The chain has TRBV5-1 and TRBJ2-5; 10 bases line up with TRBD1. This CDR3 region has 15 residues. V shed 4 bases and J 4 bases; nucleotides not matched to a gene: 7. The germline CDR1 and CDR2 sequences are SGHRS and YFSETQ. CDR3 sequence (DNA): TGCGCCAGCAGCCCGGCCGGGACAGGGGTAGAGACCCAGTACTTC. The encoded protein is CASSPAGTGVETQYF.

This clonotype came up a few times. The chain carries TRBV7-2 and TRBJ2-3, with D possibly being TRBD2 (7 bases). The V end was cut by 5 bases, the J end by 7 bases, with 16 bases between. The CDR3 totals 14 residues. Germline CDR1 is SGHTA and CDR2 is FQGNSA. This chain's CDR3 is CASSRAGGPYTQYF. The CDR3, as DNA: TGTGCCAGCAGCCGGGCCGGGGGGCCTTATACGCAGTATTTT.

This clonotype has only a few counts. The rearrangement joins TRBV29-1 to TRBJ1-1; D remains ambiguous. Germline values: CDR1 SQVTM, CDR2 ANQGSEA. The CDR3 is made up of 13 amino acids. With 6 bases removed from V and 0 bases from J, the gap between germline ends came to 11 bases. This CDR3 is CSVEVELNTEAFF. The CDR3 DNA reads as TGCAGCGTGGAGGTCGAGTTGAACACTGAAGCTTTCTTT.